The clone carrying this TCR beta chain was detected only a few times. This sample stems from a study of T cells in Graves' hyperthyroidism and ophthalmopathy. The CDR3 is 13 residues long. CDR1 is DFQATT and CDR2 is SNEGSKA in the germline V gene (reference sequence). With 3 bases clipped from V and 7 bases from J, the junction kept 0 bases outside the gene matches. TCR beta CDR3 region amplification was performed from RNA transcripts. The primer set for the first-round RT-PCR of the TCR CDR3 was HTBI. TCRdb itself ran the multiplex PCR reads through MiXCR, one entry per CDR3 protein. The repertoire has 650,000 to 850,000 distinct CDR3 sequences, roughly 20% of them found once; the top ten carry over 15%.

The chain couples TRBV20-1 to TRBJ1-6, with 10 bases aligning to TRBD1. The TCR originated in a woman aged 45 to 65 with Graves' hyperthyroidism that later progressed to Graves' ophthalmopathy. The sequencing input was blood. The CDR3 DNA reads as TGCAGTGCTAGGGACAGGGGGAATTCACCCCTCCACTTT. It codes for CSARDRGNSPLHF.